These T cell receptor beta chains were read from a single sample in a study of cytomegalovirus exposure and HLA in healthy donors. Clones were sequenced by immunoSEQ multiplex PCR, and TCRdb holds only the in-frame ones, with some missing. The table shows roughly 150,000 clones, with approximately 93% occurring only once. Sequenced sample: PBMCs. The receptor source for this set is a man younger than 35 in good health and CMV-seronegative. Both conserved end residues are trimmed from each CDR3.

ASSLAVGQNYNEQF | TRBV7-6
SVPGQGPYGYT | TRBV29-1
ASSQATLAGGTDTQY | TRBV4-1
ASSPGVGEQY | TRBV9
ASSPDLTGRATGELF | TRBV5-1
ASKRTVLNTEAF | TRBV6-5
ASSHQNSGHEQY | TRBV5-4
ASSLGQGFAYNEQF | TRBV5-4
ASRTGENTEAF | TRBV6-1
ATSREGLAGERSTDTQY | TRBV15
ASSADRGPGYT | TRBV6-1
ASSLGQSNTEAF | TRBV5-1
ASSQDLLNRGGETQY | TRBV4-1
ASSLSDWSSYEQY | TRBV5-1
ASSQDTGVGAYGYT | TRBV5-5
ASSREGMNTEAF | TRBV5-1
ASSLRGLGTDTQY | TRBV5-1
ASSPRSTNEKLF | TRBV7-9
ASSKTGEGGYT | TRBV19
ASSPGQGLKYEQY | TRBV7-9
ASSDWRAGLNTEAF | TRBV6-1
ASSVAGSGGEADTQY | TRBV9
ASSITGEQY | TRBV5-1
ASSPPDGGGNTIY | TRBV18
ASSLVEIEASTNNEQF | TRBV7-2
ASSLQGSDYGYT | TRBV5-1
ASSLSVWAATNEKLF | TRBV27
ASSYSFSSSYEQY | TRBV6-5
ASSFYREPNYGYT | TRBV7-2
ASSSQSTGRTGELF | TRBV5-1
ASSPTGGPYNEQF | TRBV6-5
ASSVVASSEAF | TRBV9
ASSVGQGELETQY | TRBV9
ASRIRNTEAF | TRBV6-1
ASSSGENYGYT | TRBV5-1